Given below is one TCR beta chain in context. The clone's antigen remains unknown. Base qualities are missing; no much larger clone stands one base away. Memory CD4+ T cells were sorted ex vivo from peripheral blood of narcolepsy patients and healthy controls for TCR Vbeta sequencing. This sample was included in a study of T cells in narcolepsy (dated by TCRdb to the late 2010s). Concerning the study at large: Patients with narcolepsy type 1 or type 2 (NT1, NT2) were enrolled in the study together with healthy control donors. The study used TCR Vbeta sequencing to track clonotypes in blood and CSF while looking for autoreactive T cells in narcolepsy patients that target self-antigens of hypocretin neurons (hypocretin, TRIB2).

Study-wide findings and limitations: Autoreactive clonotypes were reported to be detected serially in the blood of the same patients and of different patients, but not in the blood of healthy controls. Certain blood memory CD4+ repertoires from patients and controls had no sequences that matched autoreactive T cell clones. Patients and controls had comparable numbers of sequenced blood memory CD4+ clonotypes, averaging about 40,000 and 30,000, respectively. Plots comparing CSF and blood CD4+ T cell clonotypes from the same patient highlighted HCRT-specific and TRIB2-specific autoreactive clonotypes.

Library construction relied on the immunoSEQ multiplex PCR assay. The table comes from immuneACCESS by way of TCRdb, which keeps in-frame sequences with V and J called. Part of the clones is missing from these tables; in studies checked, under half for an unresolved V gene and the rest for unknown reasons. The sample table lists around 26,000 clones, roughly 64% of them with a count of one. Jointly, the top ten make up less than 15% of the sample. A distance of 22 bases separates the germline ends of V and J, which lose 4 bases and 9 bases respectively. CDR1 SGHDN and CDR2 FVKESK were looked up in the germline V gene. Reading from cysteine to phenylalanine, the CDR3 counts 15 amino acids. Only CDR3 DNA is held: 45 bases, read in frame from base 1.

The rearrangement joined TRBV14 to TRBJ2-7, with TRBD1 tentatively as D gene (6 bases match). The sample taken for sequencing was memory (CD45RA-) CD4+ T cells from blood. What this sample's cell subset or site label stands for: memory T cells sorted ex vivo from peripheral blood. This TCR was sampled from a human donor in good health. The CDR3 reads CASSPYRDTFQRQYF. The bases are TGTGCCAGCAGCCCTTACCGGGACACCTTCCAACGGCAGTACTTC.